The clone carrying this T cell receptor beta chain was seen more than once but under ten times. Its antigen is undetermined. This sample stems from a study of OX40 agonist ivuxolimab in advanced cancers. Study overall: From about 23 to 85 years was the age range, with a mean of roughly 64 years, and 70% to 85% were male. Overall study results and limits: On average, CD8+ T cells had more expanded clones than CD4+.

The table came from immunoSEQ multiplex PCR; TCRdb's copy has only in-frame clones and leaves some out. The table lists approximately 120,000 clones, roughly 92% of them singletons. This TCR came from an adult with an advanced solid tumor such as melanoma, head and neck, liver or kidney cancer. This specimen was CD4+ or CD8+ T cells sorted from blood, taken in a trial of the OX40 agonist ivuxolimab.

The CDR3 region is CASSLTPGDYGYTF. The CDR3 DNA sequence: TGCGCCAGCAGCTTGACTCCAGGGGACTATGGCTACACCTTC. V and J are TRBV5-1 and TRBJ1-2; D possibly corresponds to TRBD1 (6 bases). This CDR3 comprises 14 residues. Per germline, CDR1 SGHRS and CDR2 YFSETQ. Trimming removed 1 base at V and 3 bases at J, with 10 bases between.